The following is a T cell receptor (beta chain) sequence with its context. This sample is part of a study of blood T cell repertoires in COVID-19. CDR3 length: 14 residues. Germline V gene lookup returns CDR1 MNHEY and CDR2 SVGEGT. Trimming pared 6 bases from V and 5 bases from J, leaving 16 bases between. As processed by the authors: Reference gene primer amplification gave nucleated cell count estimates. The table came from immunoSEQ multiplex PCR; TCRdb's copy has only in-frame clones and leaves some out. From that table come the V and J calls and clone size; the DNA was used to work out D and trimming. This sample has around 140,000 clones, with about three quarters found just once.

This clonotype originated in a man in his fifties or sixties with acute or convalescent COVID-19. The chain joins TRBV6-2 or TRBV6-3 to TRBJ1-2, with a tentative D call TRBD1 (6 bases). Input material: peripheral blood. The CDR3 protein is CASSRQAAGYGYTF. The DNA of the CDR3 is TGTGCCAGCAGCCGACAGGCTGCCGGGTATGGCTACACCTTC.